This T cell receptor beta chain is from a study of graft-versus-host responses after intestinal transplantation (dated by TCRdb to about 2021). Background for the entire study: Recipients received multivisceral, liver-intestinal, or isolated intestinal transplants. Every recipient was given anti-thymocyte globulin induction, followed by 3 to 4 years of maintenance tacrolimus and steroids. Bulk TCR-beta CDR3 sequencing was used to track graft-versus-host and host-versus-graft alloreactive T cell clones in the graft, circulation and bone marrow after intestinal transplantation. To identify alloreactive clones, pre-transplant mixed lymphocyte reaction products were sequenced and compared with unstimulated pre-transplant donor and recipient T cells. A cohort of approximately 23 intestinal transplant recipients, including one retransplant, was enrolled, and 3 patients lacking pretransplant specimens were excluded. Donor T cell macrochimerism was defined as a peak of at least 4% donor T cells among recipient peripheral blood mononuclear cells. Rather than going through the commercial service, samples from a few later patients were sequenced in-house on an Illumina MiSeq and processed with MiXCR.

The library relied on the immunoSEQ multiplex PCR assay. For most patients, genomic DNA was isolated using the Qiagen DNeasy Blood and Tissue Kit and was shipped frozen to Adaptive Biotechnologies for TCR sequencing. For most patients, high-throughput TCR-beta CDR3 sequencing of genomic DNA was performed by Adaptive Biotechnologies. Per the source publication's procedure: Adaptive's ImmunoSEQ software supplied the TCR sequencing data for about 18 patients, while MiXCR and VDJtools were used to process a few other patients. CD4 versus CD8 sorting errors were corrected by removing sequences found in both subsets at a frequency ratio below 5:1. CDR3 nucleotide sequences shared by donor and recipient were removed because the origin of these sequences could not be assigned. At least 2-fold expansion over unstimulated cells and a minimum CFSE-low frequency of 0.002% (template counts) or 0.001% (read counts) were required for clones to be classified as alloreactive. Mappable clones were those detected in sequenced pre-transplant spleen, lymph node, or MLR CFSE-low populations of the donor or recipient. The cumulative frequency of alloreactive clones was calculated as a percentage of all sequences, weighted by copy number. TCRdb mirrors the immuneACCESS table, restricted to in-frame sequences. Some clones are absent from its copies; in checked studies, under half trace to an unresolved V gene, and the reason for the others is unknown. That table supplies the V and J calls and clone size; D and trimming were determined from the DNA. Recorded for this sample are under 130,000 clones; approximately 93% of them occurred a single time. The top ten clones comprise roughly 1.2% of the sample.

The CDR3 goes from the cysteine to the phenylalanine over 15 residues. The retained sequence is limited to the CDR3, 45 bases, with the frame set at the first base. Germline trimming amounts to 3 bases on V and 0 bases on J, with 2 as the count of junction bases outside the gene matches. The germline V gene specifies SGHVS as CDR1 and FNYEAQ as CDR2. About this clone: The specificity of this receptor is unknown. The sample holds no much larger clone one base away, and base qualities are not on file. This specimen includes other DNA sequences encoding the same CDR3.

What the time point label conveys for this sample: cells obtained before transplantation from donor or recipient. CD3+CD4+ and CD3+CD8+ populations were FACS-sorted from unstimulated pre-transplant donor and recipient cells taken from spleen or lymph nodes. What the research found in general, with its limitations: High GvH to HvG T cell clonal ratios were observed in the allografts of patients with donor T cell macrochimerism. The conclusions were limited by the relatively low number and heterogeneity of the intestinal transplant patients. Early after transplant, declines in HvG clones were associated with peak levels of circulating GvH clones. GvH clones were detected in recipient bone marrow, and some appeared earlier in ileal mucosa or blood, consistent with an intestinal mucosal origin.

The TCR sequence derives from a human donor who received an intestinal transplant. In this chain, TRBV7-6 is recombined with TRBJ2-1; 7 nucleotides in the junction match TRBD2. Sequenced material: unstimulated CD8+ T cells sorted from spleen or lymph node cells, taken before intestinal transplant. The nucleotide sequence is given as TGTGCCAGCAGCTTGGGGGAGGGCTCCTACAATGAGCAGTTCTTC. Its product reads: CASSLGEGSYNEQFF. Here the CDR3 is joined to the reference TRBV7-6 and TRBJ2-1 genes, and the full variable domain is: GAGVSQSPRYKVTKRGQDVALRCDPISGHVSLYWYRQALGQGPEFLTYFNYEAQQDKSGLPNDRFSAERPEGSISTLTIQRTEQRDSAMYRCASSLGEGSYNEQFFGPGTRLTVL.